One and the same sample provided the 13 T cell receptor beta chains below, sequenced in a study of identical twins. From the 5' RACE reads, TCRdb called clonotypes with MiXCR, one entry per CDR3 protein. The data show 600,000 to 800,000 distinct CDR3 sequences, 21% seen once. Another study also made use of these data, one on T cells expressing NK-cell markers.

Material: PBMCs. The receptors were gathered from a woman in her late teens or twenties in good health.

This clonotype was found many times. The V gene is TRBV7-2, the J gene TRBJ2-5; possibly TRBD1 or TRBD2 for D (5 bases each). The CDR3 has 14 amino acids. Germline V gene sequence: CDR1 SGHTA, CDR2 FQGNSA. V lost 2 bases, J lost 2 bases, and 9 bases lay in between. CDR3 sequence: CASSLTWGQETQYF. The CDR3 bases are TGTGCCAGCAGCTTAACCTGGGGGCAAGAGACCCAGTACTTC.

CDR3 nucleotides: TGTGCCAGCACTGCCGGGACTAGCGCTAACAATGAGCAGTTCTTC. Its translation: CASTAGTSANNEQFF. The chain links TRBV7-3 to TRBJ2-1; 10 bases agree with TRBD2. The ends lost 7 bases at V and 5 bases at J; junction bases unmatched: 8. CDR1 SGHTA and CDR2 FQGTGA come from the germline V gene. CDR3 length equals 15 residues.

The chain employs TRBV20-1 and TRBJ2-3, with TRBD2 matching over 11 bases. V shed 6 bases, J shed 5 bases, and the junction held 7 bases outside the gene matches. This CDR3 contains 14 residues. Germline V gives CDR1 DFQATT, CDR2 SNEGSKA (reference sequence). The CDR3 is CSAPTSGVVDTQYF. The CDR3 DNA follows: TGCAGTGCCCCGACTAGCGGGGTGGTAGATACGCAGTATTTT.

The chain uses TRBV7-2 and TRBJ2-3; D gene ambiguous. The CDR3 contains 13 residues. CDR1 SGHTA and CDR2 FQGNSA come from the germline V gene. V lost 4 bases to trimming and J lost 8 bases, with 13 bases between them. CDR3 DNA sequence: TGTGCCAGCAGCTCCCCAAGCCTTTCTACGCAGTATTTT. Residues: CASSSPSLSTQYF. Supplemented by reference TRBV7-2 and TRBJ2-3, the full variable domain reads GAGVSQSPSNKVTEKGKDVELRCDPISGHTALYWYRQSLGQGLEFLIYFQGNSAPDKSGLPSDRFSAERTGGSVSTLTIQRTQQEDSAVYLCASSSPSLSTQYFGPGTRLTVL.

This clonotype was seen repeatedly, ten times or more. This chain links TRBV29-1 with TRBJ2-3; the match to TRBD2 covers 16 bases. CDR3 size: 17 residues. Looked up from germline, CDR1 is SQVTM and CDR2 is ANQGSEA. V lost 6 bases to trimming and J lost 2 bases; unmatched junction nucleotides: 8. Written as DNA, the CDR3 is TGCAGCGTAGCCGGGACTAGCGGGAGGGGACCCACAGATACGCAGTATTTT. Its translation: CSVAGTSGRGPTDTQYF.

This clonotype showed up just once. V is TRBV19 and J is TRBJ2-2; no definite D call. V lost 7 bases to trimming and J lost 1 base, with 7 bases between them. Germline loops: CDR1 LNHDA, CDR2 SQIVND (reference sequence). This CDR3 comprises 13 residues. In nucleotides, the CDR3 is TGTGCCAGTATTTGGGAGAACACCGGGGAGCTGTTTTTT. This translates into CASIWENTGELFF. The entire variable domain, with the rest obtained from reference TRBV19 and TRBJ2-2, is as follows: DGGITQSPKYLFRKEGQNVTLSCEQNLNHDAMYWYRQDPGQGLRLIYYSQIVNDFQKGDIAEGYSVSREKKESFPLTVTSAQKNPTAFYLCASIWENTGELFFGEGSRLTVL.

In this sample, this clonotype turned up many times. CDR3 bases: TGTGCCAGCAGTATAGGACAGAATCAGCCCCAGCATTTT. This gives the protein CASSIGQNQPQHF. V and J are TRBV12-3 or TRBV12-4 and TRBJ1-5; a weak D match, TRBD1 (6 bases). The CDR3 length is 13 residues. The V gene lost 5 bases and the J gene lost 4 bases, with 9 bases spanning the gap.

The V gene is TRBV7-9, the J gene TRBJ1-1; no firm D call. Germline V gene sequence: CDR1 SEHNR, CDR2 FQNEAQ (reference sequence). The CDR3 totals 14 residues. V was shortened by 5 bases and J by 4 bases, with 14 bases between the two germline ends. The CDR3: CASSPFGSGTEAFF. Here the CDR3 DNA reads TGTGCCAGCAGCCCTTTCGGGAGTGGCACTGAAGCTTTCTTT.

The CDR3 region has the DNA TGTGCCAGCAGCCGTAACTTAATTCTAGCCAAAAACATTCAGTACTTC. Encoded protein: CASSRNLILAKNIQYF. The chain links TRBV5-6 to TRBJ2-4; no firm D call. Between the trimmed V and J ends, which lost 4 bases and 0 bases, there was a span of 14 bases. This CDR3 region has 16 residues. From germline, CDR1 is SGHDT and CDR2 YYEEEE.

The chain recombines TRBV12-3 or TRBV12-4 with TRBJ2-1; no clear D. V was trimmed by 5 bases and J by 12 bases, leaving 14 bases between them. The CDR3 runs 12 residues. The CDR3: CASSNQAFTQFF. DNA of the CDR3: TGTGCCAGCAGTAATCAAGCTTTTACGCAGTTCTTC.

The chain joins TRBV6-1 to TRBJ2-1; a weak D match, TRBD2 (6 bases). The length of the CDR3 is 15 residues. V lost 6 bases, J lost 1 base, and 13 bases lay in between. Germline V gene data show CDR1 as MNHNS and CDR2 as SASEGT. The CDR3 protein is CASRGISGSYNEQFF. CDR3 coding DNA: TGTGCCAGCAGGGGTATTAGCGGATCCTACAATGAGCAGTTCTTC.

This clonotype turned up a few times. The V call is TRBV10-3, the J call TRBJ1-1; tentatively, D is TRBD1 (5 bases). The V gene's germline CDR1 is ENHRY and CDR2 SYGVKD. V gave up 6 bases and J gave up 3 bases, with 11 bases separating them. This CDR3 spans 13 amino acids. CDR3 nucleotides: TGTGCCATCAGCGGGACCAGGGACACTGAAGCTTTCTTT. Its translation: CAISGTRDTEAFF.

This clonotype has just a few counts. The V gene is TRBV10-2, the J gene TRBJ2-2, with TRBD2 matching over 7 bases. CDR1 is WSHSY and CDR2 is SAAADI in the germline V gene. With 6 bases clipped from V and 4 bases from J, the junction kept 14 bases outside the gene matches. This CDR3 comprises 17 residues. The DNA for the CDR3 is TGCGCCAGCAGCCAAGGGCGCGGGAGCGGGATCACCGGGGAGCTGTTTTTT. It codes for CASSQGRGSGITGELFF.